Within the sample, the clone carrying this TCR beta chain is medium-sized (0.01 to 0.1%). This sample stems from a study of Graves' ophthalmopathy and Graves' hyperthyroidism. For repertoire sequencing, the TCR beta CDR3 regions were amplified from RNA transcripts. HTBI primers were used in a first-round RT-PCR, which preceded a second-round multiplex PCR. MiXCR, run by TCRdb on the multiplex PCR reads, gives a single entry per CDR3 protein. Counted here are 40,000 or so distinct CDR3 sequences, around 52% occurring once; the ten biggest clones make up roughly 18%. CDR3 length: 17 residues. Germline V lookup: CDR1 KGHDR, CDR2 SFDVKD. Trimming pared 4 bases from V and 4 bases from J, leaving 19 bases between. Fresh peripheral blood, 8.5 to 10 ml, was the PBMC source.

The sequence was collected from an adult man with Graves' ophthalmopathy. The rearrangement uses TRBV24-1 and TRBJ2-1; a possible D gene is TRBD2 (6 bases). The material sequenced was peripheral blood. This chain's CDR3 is CATSELGPGDGYNEQFF. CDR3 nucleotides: TGTGCCACCAGTGAACTGGGACCGGGGGATGGTTACAATGAGCAGTTCTTC.